This passage covers 21 T cell receptor beta chains from one sample sequenced in a study of blood T cell repertoires in COVID-19. Clones were read by immunoSEQ multiplex PCR, and TCRdb kept only the in-frame ones, dropping some. The sample lists some 130,000 clones, more than 75% occurring once. Sequenced input: peripheral blood. These receptors came from a man aged 60 to 75 who had recovered from COVID-19.

This clone turned up a few times. V gene TRBV19 combines with J gene TRBJ1-5, with 7 bases aligning to TRBD1. Looked up from germline, CDR1 is LNHDA and CDR2 is SQIVND (reference sequence). The CDR3 is 15 amino acids. Losses at the gene ends were 5 bases for V and 3 bases for J; bases not matched to a gene: 7. CDR3 nucleotide sequence: TGTGCCAGTAGTGTTTCCGGGACAGCCAATCAGCCCCAGCATTTT. This encodes CASSVSGTANQPQHF.

The J gene is TRBJ2-1, the V gene TRBV9, with 7 bases matching TRBD2. Germline V gene data show CDR1 as SGDLS and CDR2 as YYNGEE. Trimming took 2 bases from V and 8 from J; bases not matched to a gene: 10. The CDR3 is made up of 15 amino acids. CDR3 amino acids: CASSVGGTMLHEQFF. For the CDR3, the DNA is TGTGCCAGCAGCGTCGGCGGGACTATGCTCCATGAGCAGTTCTTC.

Only a few counts were recorded for this clone. The V call is TRBV7-2, the J call TRBJ1-2, with D maybe TRBD1 (5 bases). The CDR3 spans 14 residues. Trimming cost V 5 bases and J 4 bases, with 14 bases left between them. The germline V gene encodes CDR1 SGHTA and CDR2 FQGNSA. Written as DNA, the CDR3 is TGTGCCAGCAGCCTCCTACAGGAGAGCTATGGCTACACCTTC. Translation gives CASSLLQESYGYTF. The whole variable domain, filled in from reference TRBV7-2 and TRBJ1-2, reads GAGVSQSPSNKVTEKGKDVELRCDPISGHTALYWYRQSLGQGLEFLIYFQGNSAPDKSGLPSDRFSAERTGGSVSTLTIQRTQQEDSAVYLCASSLLQESYGYTFGSGTRLTVV.

The V gene is TRBV7-9, the J gene TRBJ1-1, with 8 bases fitting TRBD1. The CDR3 runs to 15 residues. The V gene end was trimmed by 1 base and the J gene end by 1 base; junction bases not matched to a gene: 2. The V gene's germline CDR1 is SEHNR and CDR2 FQNEAQ (reference sequence). The CDR3 is CASSLEGTGNTEAFF. Here the CDR3 DNA reads TGTGCCAGCAGCTTAGAGGGGACAGGGAACACTGAAGCTTTCTTT.

This clone was seen just once. The V gene is TRBV30, the J gene TRBJ2-5; D not certain. CDR3 length: 13 amino acids. Per the germline V gene, CDR1 is GTSNPN and CDR2 is SVGIG (reference sequence). V was trimmed by 1 base and J by 2 bases, leaving 8 bases between them. CDR3 protein: CAWSGSLQETQYF. DNA of the CDR3: TGTGCCTGGAGTGGGAGTTTGCAAGAGACCCAGTACTTC.

On this clone itself: Distinct nucleotide sequences in the sample also encode this CDR3. The chain couples TRBV7-8 to TRBJ2-3; D is perhaps TRBD2 (5 bases). The ends were cut back, 5 bases at V and 6 bases at J, with 9 bases in the middle. This CDR3 is built from 12 residues. The germline V gene has CDR1 SGHVS and CDR2 FQNEAQ. Here the CDR3 DNA reads TGTGCCAGCAGCCCAAGGACTGATACGCAGTATTTT. Protein sequence: CASSPRTDTQYF.

The genes are TRBV9 and TRBJ2-7; 7 positions match TRBD1. This CDR3 region has 14 residues. The V and J ends lost 4 bases and 2 bases, in that order; junction bases with no gene match: 6. In germline, CDR1 is SGDLS, CDR2 YYNGEE. This CDR3 is CASSMGTEPYEQYF. DNA for the CDR3: TGTGCCAGCAGCATGGGGACAGAGCCCTACGAGCAGTACTTC.

This clone was seen once. The chain couples TRBV10-2 to TRBJ2-3, with 15 bases lining up with TRBD2. Germline CDR1 and CDR2: WSHSY and SAAADI. Trimming cost V 2 bases and J 6 bases; bases outside gene matches: 6. The CDR3 is 17 amino acids. This chain's CDR3 is CASSETRTSGGADTQYF. CDR3 DNA sequence: TGCGCCAGCAGTGAGACCCGGACTAGCGGGGGGGCGGATACGCAGTATTTT.

This clone was detected only a few times. V is TRBV25-1 and J is TRBJ1-2; a possible D gene is TRBD1 (6 bases). Germline V gene lookup returns CDR1 MGHDK and CDR2 SYGVNS. The CDR3 length is 13 residues. The V gene lost 2 bases and the J gene lost 7 bases, with 11 bases spanning the gap. The CDR3 DNA reads as TGTGCCAGCAGTGAAGTGGGGGCGAGTGGCTACACCTTC. It codes for CASSEVGASGYTF.

This chain joins TRBV19 and TRBJ2-6; possibly TRBD1 for D (6 bases). Trimming shortened V by 5 bases and J by 0 bases, and 14 bases separated the two germline ends. CDR1 and CDR2 (germline): LNHDA, SQIVND (reference sequence). The CDR3 consists of 17 residues. CDR3 DNA: TGTGCCAGTAGTTTCAGGGGAAAGGTCTCTGGGGCCAACGTCCTGACTTTC. Its translation is CASSFRGKVSGANVLTF.

The chain carries TRBV6-5 and TRBJ1-1, with D uncertain. V lost 1 base, J lost 0 bases, and 9 bases lay in between. Germline-derived CDR1 and CDR2 are MNHEY and SVGAGI. The CDR3 loop spans 15 amino acids. The CDR3 region has the DNA TGTGCCAGCAGTTACTTTGGACTGATGAACACTGAAGCTTTCTTT. Amino acid sequence: CASSYFGLMNTEAFF.

The sample holds one count of this clone. The chain combines TRBV5-6 with TRBJ1-2, with D possibly TRBD1 on 6 matching bases. The CDR3 length is 12 residues. The V gene lost 3 bases and the J gene lost 8 bases, with 11 bases spanning the gap. Germline CDR1 and CDR2: SGHDT and YYEEEE. The CDR3 DNA sequence: TGTGCCAGCAGCTGGGGGCGAGGGGGCTACACCTTC. Protein: CASSWGRGGYTF.

The CDR3 region is CASSPPAGGGEQFF. For the CDR3, the DNA is TGTGCCAGCTCACCACCGGCAGGGGGAGGTGAGCAGTTCTTC. The V call is TRBV18, the J call TRBJ2-1; D is perhaps TRBD1 (7 bases). Trimming took off 0 bases at V and 9 bases at J, with 12 bases between the two ends. Germline V gene data show CDR1 as KGHSH and CDR2 as LQKENI. This CDR3 contains 14 residues.

The V call is TRBV7-9, the J call TRBJ1-2; 10 nucleotides align to TRBD1. This CDR3 is 15 amino acids long. Per the germline V gene, CDR1 is SEHNR and CDR2 is FQNEAQ (reference sequence). With 4 bases clipped from V and 3 bases from J, the junction kept 5 bases outside the gene matches. CDR3 coding DNA: TGTGCCAGCAGCTCCGGGGACAGGGGTTACTATGGCTACACCTTC. Amino acids: CASSSGDRGYYGYTF.

The V call is TRBV19, the J call TRBJ2-7, with 7 bases aligning to TRBD1. Trimming removed 3 bases from V and 3 bases from J; junction bases left unmatched: 5. Per germline, CDR1 LNHDA and CDR2 SQIVND (reference sequence). This CDR3 spans 14 amino acids. The CDR3, as DNA: TGTGCCAGTAGTATTACAGGGGTAAACTACGAGCAGTACTTC. Encoded protein: CASSITGVNYEQYF. The full variable domain, with the rest looked up from reference TRBV19 and TRBJ2-7, is DGGITQSPKYLFRKEGQNVTLSCEQNLNHDAMYWYRQDPGQGLRLIYYSQIVNDFQKGDIAEGYSVSREKKESFPLTVTSAQKNPTAFYLCASSITGVNYEQYFGPGTRLTVT.

This sequence joins TRBV7-3 and TRBJ1-1, with a tentative D call TRBD1 (5 bases). The V and J ends lost 6 bases and 4 bases respectively, with 15 bases between them. The CDR3 consists of 14 residues. Germline lookup yields CDR1 SGHTA and CDR2 FQGTGA. The chain's CDR3 is CASSPGASPTEAFF. The CDR3 coding sequence is TGTGCCAGCAGTCCTGGGGCCAGTCCCACTGAAGCTTTCTTT.

The chain employs TRBV28 and TRBJ2-5; 9 nucleotides agree with TRBD2. This CDR3 is 13 amino acids long. The germline gives CDR1 MDHEN, CDR2 SYDVKM. The CDR3 bases are TGTGTTGCGAGGACTAGCGCAAAAGAGACCCAGTACTTC. Translating it yields CVARTSAKETQYF.

The V call is TRBV12-3 or TRBV12-4, the J call TRBJ2-7; D ambiguous. Trimming took 1 base from V and 5 from J, leaving 9 bases between them. The length of the CDR3 is 13 residues. CDR3 sequence (DNA): TGTGCCAGCAGTTTAGGAGCGAGCGACGAGCAGTACTTC. This translates into CASSLGASDEQYF.

The rearrangement uses TRBV6-5 and TRBJ1-1, with a tentative D call TRBD1 (6 bases). Germline V gene sequence: CDR1 MNHEY, CDR2 SVGAGI. This CDR3 has 11 residues. V dropped 6 bases and J dropped 4 bases, with 6 bases sitting between them. The chain's CDR3 is CASRDSTEAFF. The DNA for the CDR3 is TGTGCCAGCAGGGACAGCACTGAAGCTTTCTTT.

The sample holds a few counts of this clone. This chain joins TRBV10-3 and TRBJ1-1; TRBD1 is a possible D gene (5 bases). V gave up 0 bases and J gave up 4 bases, with 15 bases separating them. The CDR3 extends over 16 amino acids. Looked up from germline, CDR1 is ENHRY and CDR2 is SYGVKD. The CDR3 coding sequence is TGTGCCATCAGTGAGTCGACAGCGCCGCTAACCACTGAAGCTTTCTTT. It yields the protein CAISESTAPLTTEAFF.

A few counts support this clone. The CDR3 DNA follows: TGTGCCAGCAGTCAGACAGGATACGGGGAGCTGTTTTTT. It codes for CASSQTGYGELFF. The chain combines TRBV11-3 with TRBJ2-2, with a possible D match to TRBD1 (6 bases). Germline V gene data show CDR1 as SGHNT and CDR2 as YENEEA. The CDR3 has 13 residues. V was pared by 6 bases and J by 7 bases, with 12 bases between.